A single sample gave rise to the 18 T cell receptor beta chains below, sequenced in a study of Siglec-9 on CD8 T cells in melanoma (dated by TCRdb to the late 2010s). The library was obtained by the immunoSEQ multiplex PCR assay. Not all clones reach the TCRdb copy of this immuneACCESS table, which keeps in-frame sequences only. Checked studies attribute under half of the gap to unresolved V genes and leave the rest unexplained. For this sample the table gives 30,000 to 45,000 clones, of which about 80% were detected only once. Jointly, the top ten make up about 1.8% of the sample. Sequencing used Siglec-9- CD8+ T cells sorted from blood. What this sample's cell subset or site label stands for: CD8 T cells lacking Siglec-9. These receptors were obtained from a human donor in good health.

CDR3 residues: CASSGGAGTHSNQPQHF. The CDR3 coding sequence is TGTGCCAGCAGTGGAGGTGCAGGAACCCATAGCAATCAGCCCCAGCATTTT. The chain is built from TRBV28 and TRBJ1-5; D is uncertain. Trimming removed 5 bases from V and 0 bases from J, with 17 bases in between. CDR3 length: 17 amino acids. Germline V CDR1 and CDR2: MDHEN, SYDVKM.

The chain uses TRBV6-1 and TRBJ2-7, with TRBD2 matching over 7 bases. V was clipped by 2 bases and J by 0 bases; unmatched bases: 4. Germline V gene data show CDR1 as MNHNS and CDR2 as SASEGT. The CDR3 runs to 15 residues. The CDR3 nucleotides read TGTGCCAGCAGTGAACCCCCGGGAGGCTCCTACGAGCAGTACTTC. Protein: CASSEPPGGSYEQYF.

This clone was seen a single time. This sequence joins TRBV28 and TRBJ2-7; no firm D call. The CDR3 extends over 17 amino acids. Germline-derived CDR1 and CDR2 are MDHEN and SYDVKM. The V end lost 3 bases, the J end lost 2 bases, and 20 bases lay between the germline ends. CDR3 residues: CASSLGKSPALPYEQYF. CDR3 nucleotide sequence: TGTGCCAGCAGTTTGGGGAAATCGCCAGCCCTACCCTACGAGCAGTACTTC. The entire variable domain, with the rest obtained from reference TRBV28 and TRBJ2-7, is as follows: DVKVTQSSRYLVKRTGEKVFLECVQDMDHENMFWYRQDPGLGLRLIYFSYDVKMKEKGDIPEGYSVSREKKERFSLILESASTNQTSMYLCASSLGKSPALPYEQYFGPGTRLTVT.

This chain links TRBV6-1 with TRBJ1-2, with D unclear. The length of the CDR3 is 12 residues. Trimming stripped 6 bases from V and 6 bases from J, with 11 bases between. Germline V gives CDR1 MNHNS, CDR2 SASEGT. The CDR3 coding sequence is TGTGCCAGCAGCGGATACAGTAATGGCTACACCTTC. Residues: CASSGYSNGYTF.

This rearrangement joins TRBV7-9 to TRBJ2-1; no definite D call. Per the germline V gene, CDR1 is SEHNR and CDR2 is FQNEAQ (reference sequence). This CDR3 has 13 residues. V lost 2 bases and J 6 bases, leaving 8 bases between the germline ends. CDR3 bases: TGTGCCAGCAGCTTATCGCTCTCCAATGAGCAGTTCTTC. Translated, it gives CASSLSLSNEQFF.

The rearrangement uses TRBV6-1 and TRBJ2-3; possibly TRBD2 for D (6 bases). Trimming stripped 3 bases from V and 0 bases from J, with 7 bases between. CDR1 and CDR2 from the germline V gene are MNHNS and SASEGT. CDR3 length equals 14 residues. CDR3 residues: CASSDRGSTDTQYF. CDR3 coding DNA: TGTGCCAGCAGTGACCGGGGGAGCACAGATACGCAGTATTTT.

The V and J genes are TRBV7-9 and TRBJ2-7; D possibly corresponds to TRBD2 (5 bases). CDR1 is SEHNR and CDR2 is FQNEAQ in the germline V gene (reference sequence). The CDR3 loop spans 16 amino acids. Trimming shortened V by 10 bases and J by 3 bases, and 25 bases separated the two germline ends. CDR3 DNA: TGTGCCACCGACATTTCACTAGAAACAATTGGCTACGAGCAGTACTTC. This encodes CATDISLETIGYEQYF.

This clone appeared a few times. This sequence joins TRBV13 and TRBJ1-1; no definite D call. Germline CDR1 is PRHDT and CDR2 is FYEKMQ (reference sequence). V lost 2 bases and J lost 2, with 12 bases in between. CDR3 length: 15 residues. As DNA, the CDR3 is TGTGCCAGCAGCTTAATGGGCCAGACTAACACTGAAGCTTTCTTT. Translated: CASSLMGQTNTEAFF.

The chain couples TRBV7-6 to TRBJ1-3; D is unclear. The CDR3 contains 16 residues. The germline V gene encodes CDR1 SGHVS and CDR2 FNYEAQ. Trimming removed 5 bases at V and 0 bases at J, with 14 bases between. The CDR3, as DNA: TGTGCCAGCAGCCAAACCGACCGCAGCTCTGGAAACACCATATATTTT. Protein sequence: CASSQTDRSSGNTIYF.

V and J are TRBV28 and TRBJ2-6; 7 bases are shared with TRBD1. The CDR3 is made up of 16 amino acids. The V segment lost 9 bases and the J segment 0 bases; nucleotides outside the gene matches: 8. Germline V gives CDR1 MDHEN, CDR2 SYDVKM. CDR3 sequence: CASIPGQRSGANVLTF. CDR3 DNA sequence: TGTGCCAGTATTCCGGGACAGCGCTCTGGGGCCAACGTCCTGACTTTC.

This chain links TRBV7-9 with TRBJ2-2; weak D call: TRBD2 (5 bases). V lost 4 bases and J lost 1, with 13 bases in between. The CDR3 is 16 amino acids. CDR1 is SEHNR, CDR2 FQNEAQ, per germline (reference sequence). Here the CDR3 reads CASSSEGRGNTGELFF. CDR3 DNA: TGTGCCAGCAGCTCCGAGGGTCGGGGGAACACCGGGGAGCTGTTTTTT.

The J gene is TRBJ2-1, the V gene TRBV27; D is uncertain. This CDR3 is built from 15 residues. Germline CDR1 and CDR2: MNHEY and SMNVEV (reference sequence). The V gene lost 8 bases and the J gene lost 4 bases, with 18 bases spanning the gap. CDR3 amino acids: CASQKRPLNYNEQFF. DNA of the CDR3: TGTGCCAGCCAAAAACGGCCACTAAATTACAATGAGCAGTTCTTC.

In DNA, the CDR3 is TGTGCCAGCAGCATCGAGTCCCCGACCTCCTACAATGAGCAGTTCTTC. Its protein product is CASSIESPTSYNEQFF. The chain links TRBV7-3 to TRBJ2-1; no firm D call. The germline V and J ends were trimmed by 5 bases and 0 bases, with 14 bases remaining between them. CDR1 SGHTA and CDR2 FQGTGA come from the germline V gene. This CDR3 comprises 16 residues. The complete variable domain, with remaining parts taken from reference TRBV7-3 and TRBJ2-1, reads GAGVSQTPSNKVTEKGKYVELRCDPISGHTALYWYRQSLGQGPEFLIYFQGTGAADDSGLPNDRFFAVRPEGSVSTLKIQRTERGDSAVYLCASSIESPTSYNEQFFGPGTRLTVL.

This clone was observed a few times. This chain connects TRBV19 to TRBJ1-1, with D hard to call. V lost 3 bases and J lost 4, with 9 bases in between. This CDR3 is 13 amino acids long. Germline assignment: CDR1 LNHDA and CDR2 SQIVND (reference sequence). This chain's CDR3 is CASSISEPTEAFF. The CDR3 DNA sequence: TGTGCCAGTAGTATCAGTGAGCCCACTGAAGCTTTCTTT. The whole variable domain, remainder taken from reference TRBV19 and TRBJ1-1, is DGGITQSPKYLFRKEGQNVTLSCEQNLNHDAMYWYRQDPGQGLRLIYYSQIVNDFQKGDIAEGYSVSREKKESFPLTVTSAQKNPTAFYLCASSISEPTEAFFGQGTRLTVV.

The chain employs TRBV7-9 and TRBJ1-1; D is possibly TRBD1 (6 bases). Germline CDR1 and CDR2: SEHNR and FQNEAQ (reference sequence). Trimming left V 0 bases short and J 8 bases short, with 19 bases between. This CDR3 has 16 residues. The CDR3 DNA follows: TGTGCCAGCAGCTTAGCATCCCGGACAGCAGAGGCGGAAGCTTTCTTT. Translation: CASSLASRTAEAEAFF.

The V gene is TRBV7-9, the J gene TRBJ2-5; D is uncertain. The end of the DNA fits TRBJ2-7 better, so the J call may be wrong. Germline-derived CDR1 and CDR2 are SEHNR and FQNEAQ (reference sequence). The CDR3 spans 12 residues. CDR3 residues: CASSLAEYEQYF. The CDR3 nucleotides are TGTGCCAGCAGCTTAGCGGAGTACGAGCAGTACTTC.

The gene calls are TRBV27 and TRBJ2-3; D is unclear. Germline CDR1 MNHEY, CDR2 SMNVEV (reference sequence). The CDR3 consists of 17 residues. V lost 5 bases, J lost 0 bases, and 18 bases lay in between. The CDR3 reads CASSPLFATTSTDTQYF. For the CDR3, the DNA is TGTGCCAGCAGTCCCCTGTTCGCCACCACTAGCACAGATACGCAGTATTTT.

This clone was seen more than once but under ten times. CDR3 amino acids: CASSPPDLMNTEAFF. The CDR3 DNA follows: TGTGCCAGCAGCCCCCCAGACTTAATGAACACTGAAGCTTTCTTT. This rearrangement joins TRBV7-9 to TRBJ1-1; D remains ambiguous. This CDR3 region has 15 residues. Germline loops: CDR1 SEHNR, CDR2 FQNEAQ (reference sequence). The V and J ends lost 5 bases and 0 bases respectively, with 13 bases between them.